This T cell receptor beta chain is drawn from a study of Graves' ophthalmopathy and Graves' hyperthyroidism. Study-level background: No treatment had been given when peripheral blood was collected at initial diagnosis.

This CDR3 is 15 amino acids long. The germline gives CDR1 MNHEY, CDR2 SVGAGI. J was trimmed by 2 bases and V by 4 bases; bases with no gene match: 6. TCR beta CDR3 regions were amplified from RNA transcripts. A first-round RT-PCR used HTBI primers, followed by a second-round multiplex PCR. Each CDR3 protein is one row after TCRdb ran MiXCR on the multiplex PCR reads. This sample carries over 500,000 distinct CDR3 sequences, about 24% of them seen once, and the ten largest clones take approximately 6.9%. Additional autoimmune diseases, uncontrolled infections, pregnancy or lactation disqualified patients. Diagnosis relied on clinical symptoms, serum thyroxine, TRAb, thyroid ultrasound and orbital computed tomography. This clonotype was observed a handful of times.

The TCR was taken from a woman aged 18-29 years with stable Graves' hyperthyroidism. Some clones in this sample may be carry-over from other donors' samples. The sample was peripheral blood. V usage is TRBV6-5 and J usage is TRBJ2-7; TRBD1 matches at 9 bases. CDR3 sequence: CASSSGQGRAYEQYF. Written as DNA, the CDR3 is TGTGCCAGCAGTTCCGGACAGGGGAGGGCCTACGAGCAGTACTTC.